This is a list of T cell receptor beta chains from one sample in a study of blood T cell repertoires in COVID-19. Sequencing was performed with immunoSEQ multiplex PCR; in TCRdb, only in-frame clones are kept and a portion is missing. This table holds about 130,000 clones, over 80% found once. Sequenced input: peripheral blood. These TCRs come from a man in his sixties with acute or convalescent COVID-19. CDR3s include the opening cysteine and the closing phenylalanine or tryptophan. The D gene is left open where the match is weak. Only some rows state a clone size, as once, few, many or a class for expanded clones.

>TRBD2|TRBJ2-3|TRBV4-1|-
CASSQVSGISTDTQYF
TGCGCCAGCAGCCAAGTTAGCGGGATTAGCACAGATACGCAGTATTTT
>-|TRBJ2-3|TRBV6-5|few
CASSSTNTQYF
TGTGCCAGCAGTTCGACTAATACGCAGTATTTT
>-|TRBJ2-2|TRBV7-3|-
CASSLTGPSRVAGELFF
TGTGCCAGCAGCTTAACGGGGCCAAGCCGAGTCGCCGGGGAGCTGTTTTTT
>TRBD2|TRBJ2-3|TRBV5-1|-
CASSWGTSGDTQYF
TGCGCCAGCAGCTGGGGGACTAGCGGGGATACGCAGTATTTT
>-|TRBJ2-2|TRBV11-2|-
CATTRAGELFF
TGTGCCACTACGCGGGCCGGGGAGCTGTTTTTT
>TRBD1|TRBJ2-7|TRBV6-6|-
CASSYSTGQGPYF
TGTGCCAGCAGTTACTCAACTGGACAGGGTCCGTACTTC
>-|TRBJ2-1|TRBV28|few
CASSLWASGVSYNEQFF
TGTGCCAGCAGTTTATGGGCCTCAGGGGTCTCCTACAATGAGCAGTTCTTC
>TRBD2|TRBJ2-5|TRBV14|-
CASSQGLAAFQETQYF
TGTGCCAGCAGCCAAGGACTAGCGGCATTCCAAGAGACCCAGTACTTC
>-|TRBJ2-7|TRBV18|-
CASSPRRGAGEQYF
TGTGCCAGCTCACCACGTCGGGGGGCGGGGGAGCAGTACTTC
>-|TRBJ2-7|TRBV7-9|-
CASSLFPGSYEQYF
TGTGCCAGCAGCTTATTTCCCGGCTCCTACGAGCAGTACTTC
>-|TRBJ2-1|TRBV19|few
CASSIDPPYNEQFF
TGTGCCAGTAGTATAGATCCCCCTTACAATGAGCAGTTCTTC
>TRBD2|TRBJ2-3|TRBV5-4|-
CASSLGGRRDTQYF
TGTGCCAGCAGCTTGGGCGGGAGAAGAGATACGCAGTATTTT
>-|TRBJ1-5|TRBV28|-
CASRPPGVQPQHF
TGTGCCAGCAGGCCCCCAGGGGTTCAGCCCCAGCATTTT
>TRBD1|TRBJ2-1|TRBV30|-
CAWSLVGQGRQFF
TGTGCCTGGAGTTTAGTAGGACAGGGCAGACAGTTCTTC
>-|TRBJ2-1|TRBV28|-
CASNELYNEQFF
TGTGCCAGCAATGAGCTCTACAATGAGCAGTTCTTC
>TRBD2|TRBJ2-1|TRBV19|few
CASSTQLASNEQFF
TGTGCCAGTAGTACACAACTAGCGAGCAATGAGCAGTTCTTC
>-|TRBJ2-1|TRBV28|-
CASRGPGHNNEQFF
TGTGCCAGCAGGGGGCCCGGACACAACAATGAGCAGTTCTTC
>-|TRBJ1-6|TRBV19|-
CASSIETGGPLHF
TGTGCCAGTAGTATCGAGACAGGAGGCCCCCTCCACTTT
>-|TRBJ2-1|TRBV5-1|-
CASSLETYNEQFF
TGCGCCAGCAGCTTGGAGACTTACAATGAGCAGTTCTTC
>-|TRBJ2-1|TRBV3-1/TRBV3-2|-
CASSRVREYNEQFF
TGTGCCAGCAGCCGAGTGAGGGAATACAATGAGCAGTTCTTC
>-|TRBJ2-1|TRBV5-6|once
CASSLAGQGLYNEQFF
TGTGCCAGCAGCTTGGCCGGGCAGGGCCTCTACAATGAGCAGTTCTTC
>-|TRBJ2-2|TRBV5-1|-
CASSRSGGTGELFF
TGCGCCAGCAGCCGGTCCGGGGGCACCGGGGAGCTGTTTTTT
>TRBD1|TRBJ1-5|TRBV20-1|-
CSASGGDSQPQHF
TGCAGTGCTAGTGGAGGGGACAGTCAGCCCCAGCATTTT
>-|TRBJ2-3|TRBV18|-
CASSPKEPSADSSTDTQYF
TGTGCCAGCTCACCAAAAGAGCCCTCGGCGGACTCTAGCACAGATACGCAGTATTTT
>TRBD1|TRBJ2-7|TRBV6-5|-
CASSYLARGIYEQYF
TGTGCCAGCAGTTACCTCGCCAGGGGGATCTACGAGCAGTACTTC
>-|TRBJ2-7|TRBV6-1|few
CASSELVAVAF
TGTGCCAGCAGTGAATTGGTAGCGGTTGCCTTC
>-|TRBJ1-5|TRBV5-1|once
CASSLGVGSNQPQHF
TGCGCCAGCAGCTTAGGAGTTGGGAGCAATCAGCCCCAGCATTTT
>-|TRBJ1-5|TRBV9|-
CASSVDTGDQPQHF
TGTGCCAGCAGCGTAGACACAGGAGATCAGCCCCAGCATTTT
>TRBD2|TRBJ2-1|TRBV7-9|-
CASSWTRAPFF
TGTGCCAGCTCCTGGACTAGAGCTCCGTTCTTC
>TRBD1|TRBJ2-1|TRBV2|once
CALTRGDSAYNEQFF
TGTGCCCTCACCAGAGGGGACAGCGCCTACAATGAGCAGTTCTTC
>-|TRBJ1-6|TRBV11-3|-
CASSSDSGSPLHF
TGTGCCAGCAGCTCCGATAGCGGCTCACCCCTCCACTTT
>-|TRBJ2-3|TRBV5-1|-
CATADSVTDTQYF
TGCGCCACCGCGGACAGTGTCACAGATACGCAGTATTTT